This T cell receptor beta chain was retrieved from a study of molecular identifiers for immune sequencing clone quantification. Overall study: Replicates split RNA from approximately 22,000 or 94,000 naive CD8 cells five ways, and the researchers sequenced four portions.

A word on this clonotype: Germline is not matched at one junction end, which may reflect a read error.

A single record per CDR3 protein comes from TCRdb applying MiXCR to the PCR reads. Of about 320,000 distinct CDR3 sequences listed, roughly 24% are singletons. Germline V CDR1 and CDR2: MNHNS, SASEGT. This CDR3 has 17 residues. V is TRBV6-1 and J is TRBJ2-4; TRBD1 matches at 8 bases. Input material: naive CD8+ T cells from blood, with Jurkat cell RNA spiked in. Subset denoted: FACS-sorted CD8+CD4-CCR7+CD45RA+ naive T cells. The origin of this receptor is a human donor in good health. Some libraries in this study had Jurkat cell RNA spiked in. The CDR3 sequence is CTSSISGGGGPKNIQYF. DNA of the CDR3: TGTACCAGCAGTATTTCAGGGGGCGGAGGGCCCAAAAACATTCAGTACTTC.